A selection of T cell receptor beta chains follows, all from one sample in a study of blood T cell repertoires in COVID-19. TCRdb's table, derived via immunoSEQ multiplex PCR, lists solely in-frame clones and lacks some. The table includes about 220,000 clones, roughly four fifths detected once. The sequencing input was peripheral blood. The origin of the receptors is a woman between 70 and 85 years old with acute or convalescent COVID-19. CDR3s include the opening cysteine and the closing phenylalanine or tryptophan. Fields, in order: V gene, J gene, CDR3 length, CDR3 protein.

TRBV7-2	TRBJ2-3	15	CASSWGLAGIDTQYF
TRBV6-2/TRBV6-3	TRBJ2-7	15	CASSYTDSGGYEQYF
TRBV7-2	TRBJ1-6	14	CASSLVSNNSPLHF
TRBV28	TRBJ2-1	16	CASGPLQGGSYNEQFF
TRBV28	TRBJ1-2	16	CASSSPPDRTNYGYTF
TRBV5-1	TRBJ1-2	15	CASSLGRGLGYGYTF
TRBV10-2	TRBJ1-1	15	CASTFRTGTNTEAFF
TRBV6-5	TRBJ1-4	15	CASRGGQGDFEKLFF
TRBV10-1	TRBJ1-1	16	CASSESSWTVRTEAFF
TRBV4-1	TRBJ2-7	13	CASSQGSSYEQYF
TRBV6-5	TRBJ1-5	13	CASSRTGTGPQHF
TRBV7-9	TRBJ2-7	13	CASSLDPMSEQYF
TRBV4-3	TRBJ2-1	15	CASSPNRGSYNEQFF
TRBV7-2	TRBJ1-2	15	CASSVGTGANYGYTF
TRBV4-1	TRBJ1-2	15	CASSQDDRANYGYTF
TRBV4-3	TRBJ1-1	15	CASSQDMSPRVEAFF
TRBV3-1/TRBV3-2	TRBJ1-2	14	CASSQVADGYGYTF
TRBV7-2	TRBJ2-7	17	CASSTRPSGGAGYEQYF
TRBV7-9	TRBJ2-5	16	CASSFRGAGREETQYF
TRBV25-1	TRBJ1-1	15	CASSELGAGNTEAFF
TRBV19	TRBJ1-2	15	CASSIGDRPNYGYTF
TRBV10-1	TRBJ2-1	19	CASSESTFRGEGTYNEQFF
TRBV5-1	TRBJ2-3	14	CASSTGGAEDTQYF
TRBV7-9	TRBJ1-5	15	CASSLGGGLNQPQHF
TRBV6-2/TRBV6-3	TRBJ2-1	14	CASSFNSVLNEQFF
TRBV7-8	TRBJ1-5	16	CASSPGGGASNQPQHF
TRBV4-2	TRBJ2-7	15	CASSRDREVSYEQYF
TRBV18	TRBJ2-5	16	CASSPTIAGNKETQYF
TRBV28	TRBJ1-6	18	CASSLFGQRTANNSPLHF
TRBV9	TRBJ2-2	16	CASSPRGSVGTGELFF
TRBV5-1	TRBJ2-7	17	CASSSGGGGYGIYEQYF
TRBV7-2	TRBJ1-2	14	CASSLAQGSYGYTF
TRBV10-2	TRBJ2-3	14	CASSNMGGTDTQYF
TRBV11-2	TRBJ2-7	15	CASSLETGGSYEQYF
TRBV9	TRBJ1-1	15	CASSVEQGWNTEAFF
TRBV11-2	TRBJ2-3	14	CASSLGQGAYTQYF
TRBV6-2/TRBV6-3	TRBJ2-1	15	CASSPTGTGRGEQFF
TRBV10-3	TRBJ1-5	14	CAIQGGAGNQPQHF
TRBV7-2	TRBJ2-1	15	CASSPGGVGIDEQFF
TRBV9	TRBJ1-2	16	CASSVTPGRGHYGYTF
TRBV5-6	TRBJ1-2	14	CASSLEAGGYGYTF
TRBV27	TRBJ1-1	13	CARGRDMNTEAFF
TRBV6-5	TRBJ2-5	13	CASTIQGSGTQYF